The present T cell receptor (beta chain) was sequenced within a study of breast tumors, draining lymph nodes, adjacent tissues. The study, taken as a whole, reports: Tumor T cell lymph node origin was a supported hypothesis, not proven. Tumor and nontumor repertoires were significantly more similar in luminal-like than in basal-like breast cancer.

Samples came from axillary lymph nodes draining the breast cancer. The table lists this clonotype with many counts. The antigen is not known. Using its own MiXCR run on the multiplex PCR reads, TCRdb lists one record per CDR3 protein. The sample lists roughly 80,000 distinct CDR3 sequences; approximately 19% were seen once. What was sequenced was axillary lymph node tissue. This TCR came from a female donor with breast cancer. Some clones in this sample may be carry-over from other donors' samples.

The CDR3 bases are TGTGCCAGCAGCTTAGATCGGTCCAGCGGGAGGAAGAATGAGCAGTTCTTC. This translates into CASSLDRSSGRKNEQFF. This chain joins TRBV11-2 and TRBJ2-1; TRBD2 matches at 9 bases. Per germline, CDR1 SGHAT and CDR2 FQNNGV. The CDR3 has 17 residues. J lost 7 bases, V lost 0 bases, and 10 bases had no gene match.